The 4 T cell receptor beta chains below all came from one sample that was sequenced in a study of human T cells and chemical hapten exposure. Time point of the sample: pre-sensitization, week 0. Treatment denoted: therapeutic diphenylcyclopropenone sensitization with weekly scalp DPC. TCRdb called the RACE reads again in MiXCR, with one record for every CDR3 protein. The sample carries 350,000 to 450,000 distinct CDR3 sequences, roughly 5% recorded once. This specimen was whole blood, taken in connection with sensitization to the hapten diphenylcyclopropenone (DPC). These receptors all come from a woman between 45 and 60 years old with alopecia areata. Some clones in this sample may be carry-over from other donors' samples.

The chain combines TRBV13 with TRBJ2-1; 11 bases agree with TRBD2. Germline V lookup: CDR1 PRHDT, CDR2 FYEKMQ (reference sequence). The CDR3 length is 16 residues. V was clipped by 0 bases and J by 8 bases; unmatched bases: 6. The CDR3 coding sequence is TGTGCCAGCAGCTTAGGCCCTAGCGGGGGGTTCTATGAGCAGTTCTTC. As protein: CASSLGPSGGFYEQFF.

In DNA, the CDR3 is TGCGCCAGCAGCCCGGGACGGATCATTTCTAACTATGGCTACACCTTC. It encodes CASSPGRIISNYGYTF. This sequence joins TRBV5-1 and TRBJ1-2, with D possibly being TRBD1 (5 bases). V was cut by 4 bases and J by 0 bases, with 16 bases left in between. The CDR3 contains 16 residues. Looked up from germline, CDR1 is SGHRS and CDR2 is YFSETQ.

In this sample, this clonotype turned up many times. The rearrangement uses TRBV12-3 or TRBV12-4 and TRBJ2-7, with 11 nucleotides matching TRBD2. The CDR3 runs to 17 residues. Trimming took 4 bases from V and 4 from J; bases not matched to a gene: 12. The CDR3, as DNA: TGTGCCAGCAGTTCCAAGGCCTTGACTAGCGGGACTTACGAGCAGTACTTC. Encoded protein: CASSSKALTSGTYEQYF.

This clonotype was detected a few times. Germline and junction disagree at one end, which may indicate a read error. The chain couples TRBV7-9 to TRBJ1-2; the D gene is possibly TRBD1 (6 bases). The CDR3 contains 13 residues. The germline CDR1 and CDR2 sequences are SEHNR and FQNEAQ (reference sequence). The CDR3 DNA is TGTGCCTGCAGCTTCAATCACAGGGATGGCTACACCTTC. Its protein product is CACSFNHRDGYTF.